Each of the 28 T cell receptor beta chains below was sequenced from the same sample in a study of T cell responses to AZD1222 COVID-19 vaccine. Generated by immunoSEQ multiplex PCR, the TCRdb table keeps only in-frame clones and is missing some. The sample records 85,000 to 110,000 clones, about 90% being singletons. The specimen comprised peripheral blood, sampled on day 0 of AZD1222 vaccination. The receptors originated from an adult in good health.

This chain links TRBV19 with TRBJ2-1; 8 positions match TRBD2. Per germline, CDR1 LNHDA and CDR2 SQIVND (reference sequence). This CDR3 contains 15 residues. Trimming removed 6 bases from V and 0 bases from J; junction bases left unmatched: 4. The chain's CDR3 is CASSSRGGSYNEQFF. The CDR3 DNA is TGTGCCAGTAGCTCCCGGGGGGGCTCCTACAATGAGCAGTTCTTC.

This clone appeared a single time. V usage is TRBV27 and J usage is TRBJ2-1; the match to TRBD2 covers 7 bases. This CDR3 spans 16 amino acids. Looked up from germline, CDR1 is MNHEY and CDR2 is SMNVEV (reference sequence). J was trimmed by 2 bases and V by 8 bases; bases with no gene match: 12. CDR3 in DNA: TGTGCCAGCCGCGTCTTAGGGGAGGGCCCCTACAATGAGCAGTTCTTC. It encodes CASRVLGEGPYNEQFF.

The J gene is TRBJ2-7, the V gene TRBV18; D is possibly TRBD2 (6 bases). The length of the CDR3 is 14 residues. V was cut by 5 bases and J by 0 bases, with 11 bases left in between. Germline-derived CDR1 and CDR2 are KGHSH and LQKENI. The CDR3 bases are TGTGCCAGCTCAATTCGGGGGAACTCCTACGAGCAGTACTTC. This gives the protein CASSIRGNSYEQYF. The whole variable domain, remainder taken from reference TRBV18 and TRBJ2-7, is NAGVMQNPRHLVRRRGQEARLRCSPMKGHSHVYWYRQLPEEGLKFMVYLQKENIIDESGMPKERFSAEFPKEGPSILRIQQVVRGDSAAYFCASSIRGNSYEQYFGPGTRLTVT.

The chain carries TRBV5-5 and TRBJ1-3; 7 positions match TRBD1. Per germline, CDR1 SGHKS and CDR2 YYEKEE (reference sequence). The CDR3 consists of 17 residues. With V trimmed by 0 bases and J by 0 bases, 6 bases remained unmatched. The CDR3 spells CASSLAENRGSGNTIYF. The CDR3 coding sequence is TGTGCCAGCAGCTTGGCGGAAAACAGGGGCTCTGGAAACACCATATATTTT.

The chain recombines TRBV7-9 with TRBJ1-4; 9 bases fit TRBD1. Germline-derived CDR1 and CDR2 are SEHNR and FQNEAQ (reference sequence). The CDR3 consists of 12 residues. V shed 11 bases, J shed 5 bases, and the junction held 3 bases outside the gene matches. CDR3 sequence: CASGTGNEKLFF. The DNA of the CDR3 is TGTGCCTCCGGGACAGGGAATGAAAAACTGTTTTTT. Full variable domain (remainder filled in from reference TRBV7-9 and TRBJ1-4): DTGVSQNPRHKITKRGQNVTFRCDPISEHNRLYWYRQTLGQGPEFLTYFQNEAQLEKSRLLSDRFSAERPKGSFSTLEIQRTEQGDSAMYLCASGTGNEKLFFGSGTQLSVL.

The rearrangement links TRBV19 to TRBJ1-1; D gene ambiguous. Trimming stripped 6 bases from V and 0 bases from J, with 8 bases between. The CDR3 is 13 residues long. From germline, CDR1 is LNHDA and CDR2 SQIVND (reference sequence). This chain's CDR3 is CASRTDLNTEAFF. The CDR3 DNA is TGTGCCAGTAGAACGGATCTGAACACTGAAGCTTTCTTT.

The V and J genes are TRBV10-3 and TRBJ1-4; TRBD1 is a possible D gene (6 bases). Germline lookup yields CDR1 ENHRY and CDR2 SYGVKD. The length of the CDR3 is 18 residues. V lost 2 bases and J 3 bases, leaving 19 bases between the germline ends. This CDR3 reads CAISEGGGSSSPNEKLFF. Written as DNA, the CDR3 is TGTGCCATCAGTGAGGGGGGCGGGTCGTCTTCGCCTAATGAAAAACTGTTTTTT.

The CDR3: CSARGGGELFF. The CDR3 DNA is TGCAGTGCTAGAGGGGGCGGGGAGCTGTTTTTT. The chain has TRBV20-1 and TRBJ2-2; no reliable D call. The ends were cut back, 1 base at V and 7 bases at J, with 4 bases in the middle. The CDR3 runs 11 residues. CDR1 and CDR2 (germline): DFQATT, SNEGSKA (reference sequence).

Points on this clone: The sample has other DNA sequences that encode this CDR3 too. CDR3 loop: CASSWASNQPQHF. The CDR3, as DNA: TGTGCCAGCAGTTGGGCAAGCAATCAGCCCCAGCATTTT. This sequence joins TRBV6-5 and TRBJ1-5; D unresolved. The CDR3 is 13 residues long. The germline V gene has CDR1 MNHEY and CDR2 SVGAGI. The V end lost 4 bases, the J end lost 1 base, and 5 bases lay between the germline ends.

J is TRBJ2-7 and V is TRBV3-1 (or the pseudogene TRBV3-2); 10 nucleotides agree with TRBD2. The CDR3 is 17 amino acids. CDR1 and CDR2 (germline): LGHDT, YNNKEL (reference sequence). Germline trimming cut 0 bases from V and 0 bases from J; bases unmatched to any gene: 5. CDR3 in DNA: TGTGCCAGCAGCCAAGACCCAGCGGGGGGGAGCTCCTACGAGCAGTACTTC. Amino acids: CASSQDPAGGSSYEQYF.

The chain recombines TRBV21-1 with TRBJ1-1; the table assigns TRBD1, which was not confirmed against the DNA. TRBV21-1 is termed a pseudogene. This CDR3 spans 17 amino acids. The DNA of the CDR3 is TGTGCCAGCAGCAAAGAGGGACAGGGACCTTGGGACACTGAAGCTTTCTTT. It yields the protein CASSKEGQGPWDTEAFF.

The chain has TRBV4-1 and TRBJ2-7, with 8 positions matching TRBD1. From germline, CDR1 is MGHRA and CDR2 YSYEKL. With V trimmed by 4 bases and J by 3 bases, 5 bases remained unmatched. CDR3 size: 14 residues. CDR3 nucleotide sequence: TGCGCCAGCAGCCGGGGACAGGAGAACTACGAGCAGTACTTC. Translating gives CASSRGQENYEQYF.

The chain employs TRBV2 and TRBJ2-1; 9 bases agree with TRBD2. V lost 6 bases, J lost 2 bases, and 8 bases stayed unmatched. This CDR3 has 16 residues. CDR1 and CDR2 (germline): SNHLY, FYNNEI. The CDR3 sequence is CASRATSGGTYNEQFF. CDR3 in DNA: TGTGCCAGCAGAGCGACTAGCGGAGGGACCTACAATGAGCAGTTCTTC.

The rearrangement joins TRBV14 to TRBJ1-1, with TRBD1 identical over 8 bases. Per germline, CDR1 SGHDN and CDR2 FVKESK. This CDR3 comprises 17 residues. Germline trimming cut 2 bases from V and 3 bases from J; bases unmatched to any gene: 11. CDR3 region: CASSQSLTGVFDTEAFF. For the CDR3, the DNA is TGTGCCAGCAGCCAAAGCTTGACAGGGGTCTTTGACACTGAAGCTTTCTTT.

The rearrangement joins TRBV19 to TRBJ2-5; 7 positions match TRBD1. Germline CDR1 is LNHDA and CDR2 is SQIVND (reference sequence). CDR3 length: 12 residues. The trim removed 4 bases at V and 5 bases at J, leaving 1 base unmatched. CDR3 sequence (DNA): TGTGCCAGTAGTACACAGGGGGAGACCCAGTACTTC. Translating it yields CASSTQGETQYF.

The chain's CDR3 is CASRTSPGELFF. The CDR3 DNA reads as TGTGCCAGTAGGACTAGTCCCGGGGAGCTGTTTTTT. This chain joins TRBV19 and TRBJ2-2, with a weak D call TRBD2 (6 bases). Germline V gene sequence: CDR1 LNHDA, CDR2 SQIVND (reference sequence). V was cut by 6 bases and J by 6 bases, with 8 bases left in between. This CDR3 has 12 amino acids.

V is TRBV3-1 (or the pseudogene TRBV3-2) and J is TRBJ2-7; perhaps D is TRBD1 or TRBD2 (6 bases each). CDR3 length equals 15 residues. Germline assignment: CDR1 LGHDT and CDR2 YNNKEL (reference sequence). Trimming removed 0 bases at V and 8 bases at J, with 17 bases between. The CDR3 reads CASSQDPGAGNKQYF. CDR3 in DNA: TGTGCCAGCAGCCAAGATCCGGGGGCAGGTAACAAGCAGTACTTC.

The rearrangement uses TRBV24-1 and TRBJ2-1, with D perhaps TRBD1 or TRBD2 (5 bases each). V lost 6 bases, J lost 4 bases, and 12 bases lay in between. The CDR3 runs to 14 residues. From germline, CDR1 is KGHDR and CDR2 SFDVKD. The CDR3 DNA sequence: TGTGCCACCAGTCAGACGGGACCATACAATGAGCAGTTCTTC. Amino acids: CATSQTGPYNEQFF.

The chain is built from TRBV11-2 and TRBJ1-2; D is ambiguous. This CDR3 comprises 16 residues. The ends were cut back, 0 bases at V and 8 bases at J, with 19 bases in the middle. Per the germline V gene, CDR1 is SGHAT and CDR2 is FQNNGV. The DNA of the CDR3 is TGTGCCAGCAGCTTAGACTACCCAACGGTGACGGGGGGCTACACCTTC. It codes for CASSLDYPTVTGGYTF.

The chain is built from TRBV5-1 and TRBJ2-7; 10 bases map to TRBD2. Germline assignment: CDR1 SGHRS and CDR2 YFSETQ. V trimming: 2 bases; J trimming: 5 bases; junction bases outside the gene matches: 4. The CDR3 totals 14 residues. This chain's CDR3 is CASSFASGSHEQYF. The CDR3 nucleotides are TGCGCCAGCAGCTTTGCTAGCGGGAGTCACGAGCAGTACTTC.

Concerning this clone itself: The sample has other DNA sequences that encode this CDR3 too. The gene calls are TRBV7-9 and TRBJ1-1; D call uncertain. This CDR3 contains 13 residues. Looked up from germline, CDR1 is SEHNR and CDR2 is FQNEAQ (reference sequence). The ends were cut back, 5 bases at V and 1 base at J, with 8 bases in the middle. Here the CDR3 DNA reads TGTGCCAGCAGCCCGAGAGCGAACACTGAAGCTTTCTTT. Amino acid sequence: CASSPRANTEAFF.

The rearrangement uses TRBV18 and TRBJ1-2; 9 bases map to TRBD1. The CDR3 runs 15 residues. The J segment lost 4 bases and the V segment lost 3 bases, leaving 6 bases of the junction unmatched. The germline V gene has CDR1 KGHSH and CDR2 LQKENI. CDR3 bases: TGTGCCAGCTCACCGGGACAGGGTGATAGCTATGGCTACACCTTC. Translating it yields CASSPGQGDSYGYTF.

The rearrangement links TRBV4-1 to TRBJ1-6; D is possibly TRBD1 (5 bases). The CDR3 is made up of 16 amino acids. Looked up from germline, CDR1 is MGHRA and CDR2 is YSYEKL. Trimming left V 0 bases short and J 7 bases short, with 13 bases between. The CDR3 is CASSQDRWGWNSPLHF. The CDR3 region has the DNA TGCGCCAGCAGCCAAGATCGGTGGGGGTGGAATTCACCCCTCCACTTT.

This clone was observed once. This chain links TRBV7-8 with TRBJ1-2; D gene uncertain. The CDR3 covers 13 residues. Germline V gene data show CDR1 as SGHVS and CDR2 as FQNEAQ. The germline V and J ends were trimmed by 5 bases and 4 bases, with 11 bases remaining between them. This chain's CDR3 is CASSGGRAYGYTF. The DNA of the CDR3 is TGTGCCAGCAGCGGCGGACGGGCCTATGGCTACACCTTC.

J is TRBJ2-3 and V is TRBV27; tentative D call: TRBD1 (5 bases). This CDR3 comprises 15 residues. The V gene lost 5 bases and the J gene lost 2 bases, with 14 bases spanning the gap. Germline CDR1 is MNHEY and CDR2 is SMNVEV (reference sequence). Here the CDR3 DNA reads TGTGCCAGCAGTCCCAAAGACAGAGACACAGATACGCAGTATTTT. Protein: CASSPKDRDTDTQYF.

V is TRBV15 and J is TRBJ2-3; unclear D gene. Trimming left V 3 bases short and J 3 bases short, with 7 bases between. The CDR3 is 13 amino acids. From germline, CDR1 is LNHNV and CDR2 YYDKDF (reference sequence). The CDR3: CATSRELTDTQYF. In DNA form, the CDR3 reads TGTGCCACCAGCAGGGAATTGACAGATACGCAGTATTTT.

The J gene is TRBJ2-5, the V gene TRBV18; tentative D call: TRBD2 (5 bases). V was clipped by 8 bases and J by 2 bases, with 15 bases between them. Looked up from germline, CDR1 is KGHSH and CDR2 is LQKENI. This CDR3 has 14 amino acids. CDR3 in amino acids: CASTPGREQETQYF. The CDR3 bases are TGTGCCAGCACGCCAGGACGGGAACAAGAGACCCAGTACTTC.

This chain joins TRBV28 and TRBJ1-2; D is perhaps TRBD1 (5 bases). The CDR3 length is 15 residues. Germline CDR1 is MDHEN and CDR2 is SYDVKM. V was cut by 4 bases and J by 4 bases, with 16 bases left in between. CDR3 loop: CASSSGGVMGYGYTF. CDR3 coding DNA: TGTGCCAGCAGTTCAGGAGGGGTCATGGGCTATGGCTACACCTTC.